This TCR beta chain was captured by sequencing in a study of blood T cells in healthy people across ages. Study conclusions and caveats: Roughly linearly, TCR beta diversity per million T cells fell as age increased. The study lacked donor CMV status, which possibly confounded expanded clonotype changes.

No fewer than 7 million PBMCs went into each sample. Per sample, extraction of total RNA gave at least 5.5 micrograms in every case. The use of a sample-barcoded 5' primer and a J-beta primer mix characterized a second PCR of roughly 7 to 11 cycles. TCRdb re-called the 5' RACE reads with MiXCR, one entry per CDR3 protein. The sample yields hundreds of thousands of distinct CDR3 sequences, about a fifth seen once. Trimming took off 7 bases at V and 7 bases at J, with 10 bases between the two ends. The CDR3 has 12 residues. Remarks on this clonotype: Its antigen remains unidentified.

Sequenced: blood. This TCR came from a man in his sixties or seventies in good health. V gene TRBV12-3 or TRBV12-4 combines with J gene TRBJ1-4; D possibly corresponds to TRBD1 (5 bases). CDR3 coding DNA: TGTGCCAGCAACCAGGGAAGTGAAAAACTGTTTTTT. It is translated as CASNQGSEKLFF.